Reported below is one T cell receptor (beta chain). The antigen remains unidentified. The data are from a study of cytomegalovirus exposure and HLA in healthy donors. Study-level background: The approximately 110 validation repertoires and the 666 first-cohort repertoires shared a platform, a later analysis reported.

The donors were members of the validation cohort, which comprised 120 subjects and was separate from the first cohort of 730 or so subjects. Germline CDR1 and CDR2: SGHNT and YYREEE (reference sequence). With 4 bases clipped from V and 7 bases from J, the junction kept 7 bases outside the gene matches. CDR3 length: 15 amino acids. Sequencing used immunoSEQ multiplex PCR; TCRdb keeps in-frame clones, though not all of them. The sample carries fewer than 250,000 clones, about 82% recorded once. General observations from the study: Listed as cytomegalovirus-associated were around 160 TCR beta chains.

The chain has TRBV5-4 and TRBJ2-2, with 10 bases that match TRBD2. This clonotype was sampled from a woman younger than 30 in good health and CMV-seronegative. Sequencing was carried out using PBMCs. For the CDR3, the DNA is TGTGCCAGCAGCCCGGGACTAGCGTCGGGCGGGGAGCTGTTTTTT. Its translation is CASSPGLASGGELFF.